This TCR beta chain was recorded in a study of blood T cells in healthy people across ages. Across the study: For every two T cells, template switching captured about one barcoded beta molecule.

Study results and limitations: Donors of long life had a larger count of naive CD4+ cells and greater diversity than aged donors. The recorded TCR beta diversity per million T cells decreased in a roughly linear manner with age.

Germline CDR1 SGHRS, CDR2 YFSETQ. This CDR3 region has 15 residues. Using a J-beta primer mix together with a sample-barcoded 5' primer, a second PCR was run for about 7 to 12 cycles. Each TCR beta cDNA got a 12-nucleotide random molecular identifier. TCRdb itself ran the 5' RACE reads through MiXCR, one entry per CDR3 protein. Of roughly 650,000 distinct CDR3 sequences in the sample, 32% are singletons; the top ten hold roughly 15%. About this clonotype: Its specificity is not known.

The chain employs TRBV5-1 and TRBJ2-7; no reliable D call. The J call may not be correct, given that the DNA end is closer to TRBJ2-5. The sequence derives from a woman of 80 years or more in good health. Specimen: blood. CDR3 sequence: CASSLEPYRGETQYF. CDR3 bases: TGCGCCAGCAGCTTGGAACCCTATAGAGGAGAGACCCAGTACTTC.